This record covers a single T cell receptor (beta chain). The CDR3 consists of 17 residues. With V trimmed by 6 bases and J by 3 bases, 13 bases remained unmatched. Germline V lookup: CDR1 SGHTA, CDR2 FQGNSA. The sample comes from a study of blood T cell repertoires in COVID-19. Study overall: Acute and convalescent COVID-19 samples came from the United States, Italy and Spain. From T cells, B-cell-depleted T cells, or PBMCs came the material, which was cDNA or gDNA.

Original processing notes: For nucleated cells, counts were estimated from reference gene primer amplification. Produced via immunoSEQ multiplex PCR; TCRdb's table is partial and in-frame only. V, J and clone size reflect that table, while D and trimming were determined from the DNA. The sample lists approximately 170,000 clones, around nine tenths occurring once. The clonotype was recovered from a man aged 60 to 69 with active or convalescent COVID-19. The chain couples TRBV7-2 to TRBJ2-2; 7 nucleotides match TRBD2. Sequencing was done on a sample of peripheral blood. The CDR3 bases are TGTGCCAGCAGTCCACAAGGGCGGCGGGAGTACACCGGGGAGCTGTTTTTT. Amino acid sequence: CASSPQGRREYTGELFF.